The clone carrying this TCR beta chain appeared many times. Its cognate antigen is unknown. Germline and genes: mouse. The read terminates 4 residues before the CDR3 end, so the remaining end is supplied by the germline J gene. Investigators isolated RNA and reverse transcribed it into cDNA to act as the sequencing template. Sequencing used immunoSEQ multiplex PCR; TCRdb keeps in-frame clones, though not all of them. The sample holds under 7,000 clones, and no clone turns up only once. This sample is drawn from a study of CD8+ T cells in alopecia areata. Study context: The authors grafted skin from roughly 6-12-month-old C3H/HeJ donors with spontaneous alopecia onto roughly 7-10-week-old female C3H/HeJ mice.

Study-wide results and caveats: Relative to mice, TCR sharing across patients was less clear, a difference possibly HLA-related. Higher clonality than in normal scalp was seen in lesional scalp, especially alopecia totalis/universalis.

V was trimmed by 1 base and J by 1 base, leaving 5 bases between them. CDR1 and CDR2 (germline): NSHNY, SYGAGN. The CDR3 runs to 13 residues. Researchers sorted pooled cutaneous lymph node cells on the basis of CD4, CD8alpha, NKG2D, NKG2ACE and other markers. This sequence originates from a C3H/HeJ mouse with alopecia areata. The strain's MHC: H2-k. The sample consisted of CD8+ T cells sorted from a lymph node. This rearrangement joins TRBV13-1 to TRBJ1-1; D is possibly TRBD1 (5 bases). The CDR3 loop is CASSDQGNTEVFF. The covered CDR3 bases are TGTGCCAGCAGTGATCAGGGGAACACA.